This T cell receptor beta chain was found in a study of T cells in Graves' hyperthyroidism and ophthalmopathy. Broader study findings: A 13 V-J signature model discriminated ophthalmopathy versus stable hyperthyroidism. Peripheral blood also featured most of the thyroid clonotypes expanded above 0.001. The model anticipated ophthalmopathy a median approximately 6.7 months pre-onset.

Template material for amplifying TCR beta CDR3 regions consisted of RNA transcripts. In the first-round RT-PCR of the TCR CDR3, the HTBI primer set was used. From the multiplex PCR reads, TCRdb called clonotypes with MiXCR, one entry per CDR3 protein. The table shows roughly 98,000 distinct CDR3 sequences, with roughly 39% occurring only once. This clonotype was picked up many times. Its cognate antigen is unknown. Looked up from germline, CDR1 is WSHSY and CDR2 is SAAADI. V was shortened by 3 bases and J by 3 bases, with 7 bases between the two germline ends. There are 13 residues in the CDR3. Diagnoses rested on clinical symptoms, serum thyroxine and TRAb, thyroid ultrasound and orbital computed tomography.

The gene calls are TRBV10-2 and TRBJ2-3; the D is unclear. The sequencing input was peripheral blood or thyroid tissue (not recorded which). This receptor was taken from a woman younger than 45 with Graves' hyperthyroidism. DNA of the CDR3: TGCGCCAGCAGTGAATTGTCGACAGATACGCAGTATTTT. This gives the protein CASSELSTDTQYF.